This record concerns one T cell receptor (beta chain) sequence. The antigen remains unidentified. With V trimmed by 3 bases and J by 4 bases, 4 bases remained unmatched. The germline gives CDR1 SGHDN, CDR2 FVKESK. The length of the CDR3 is 14 residues. The sample originates from a study of STAT5B mutations in CD4+ large granular lymphocyte leukemia. Study results and limitations: TRBV06-family usage was enriched in top patient clones (8/27) versus controls (2/35). No patients shared main leukemic clonotypes, though around 25% appeared at low frequency elsewhere.

Source study methods: A productive frequency of 2.59 x 10-5 was the lowest detectable. Sequenced by immunoSEQ multiplex PCR; TCRdb stores in-frame clones only, minus some. The D gene and trimming were derived from the DNA, and the V and J assignments and clone size from that table. The table lists approximately 24,000 clones, 81% of them singletons. The V and J genes are TRBV14 and TRBJ2-3, with TRBD2 matching over 7 bases. Sequencing was carried out using CD4+ T cells from blood buffy coats. This TCR was sampled from a human donor in good health. In DNA form, the CDR3 reads TGTGCCAGCAGCCATAGCGGGCAAGCAGATACGCAGTATTTT. Protein product: CASSHSGQADTQYF.